This TCR beta chain was identified during a study of early T cells in non-severe SARS-CoV-2 infection (dated by TCRdb to the early 2020s). About the investigation overall: Because TCR sequencing was done on bulk RNA from unsorted whole blood, the alpha and beta chains could not be paired. Broader findings and caveats from the paper: VDJdb matching was skewed toward anti-spike CD8 responses and likely underestimated virus-specific expansions by missing private and CD4 specificities.

The study was a case-control design nested within a healthcare worker cohort in London, UK, with weekly nasopharyngeal swab PCR tests and blood sampling. Healthcare workers were recruited between 23 and 31 March 2020, during the week of the UK lockdown, and were followed weekly for up to roughly 15 weeks. The library was made by 5' RACE. Reads for this sample came from a NextSeq 500. Unique molecular identifiers were attached to individual cDNA molecules in the TCR library protocol so that sequencing error and PCR bias could be corrected. Both TCR alpha and beta chains were sequenced, and tight co-correlation was observed between alpha and beta sequence abundances in each sample. The study's processing was this. Decombinator V4 was used to annotate TCR sequences for V gene, J gene and CDR3. TCRs were defined as expanded if a significant change between any two time points was detected under a Poisson model with p below 0.0001. Abundances of TCRs were expressed as counts per million after normalisation to the total number of TCRs sequenced in each sample. TRAV1-2 paired with TRAJ12, TRAJ20 or TRAJ33 defined MAIT TCRs, while TRAV10 paired with TRAJ18 defined iNKT TCRs. A search of VDJdb, accessed on 1 November 2021, was run for TCRs annotated to CMV, EBV and SARS-CoV-2, with TCRs annotated for multiple antigens excluded. The public reads were reprocessed in TCRdb via fastp at Q25 and MiXCR, keeping in-frame beta chains. Duplicate CDR3 protein sequences are folded into a single record with the most common DNA and genes. These V and J calls originate from TCRdb's pipeline instead of the authors' own analysis. Within this sample are about 21,000 distinct CDR3 sequences, with approximately 5.7% of them counted one time only. The ten largest account for more than 14% of the sample.

CDR1 and CDR2, per the germline V gene, are MNHEY and SVGEGT. The V end loses 11 bases and the J end loses 0 bases, and a stretch of 16 bases separates them. From the cysteine up to the phenylalanine, the CDR3 has a length of 14 residues. Just CDR3 DNA is preserved here, 42 bases in frame from base 1. As for this clonotype: Its antigen is still unknown. Just one base apart from a much larger clone, this may be a read error.

The chain links TRBV6-2 or TRBV6-3 with TRBJ1-1, with the D gene call left open. This TCR was recovered from an adult who was a healthcare worker with PCR-confirmed SARS-CoV-2 infection or an uninfected control (not recorded which). Sequencing was performed on whole blood, taken at baseline. The bases are TGTGCCGTCGAGGCGGCAGGACTGAACACTGAAGCTTTCTTT. Translated, it gives CAVEAAGLNTEAFF.